This T cell receptor (beta chain) was recovered during a study of cytomegalovirus exposure and HLA in healthy donors. As regards this clone: The antigen is not known.

Study findings and constraints: Upon later analysis, TCR association rates were observed to vary by HLA locus, being highest for DRB1 and lowest for HLA-C. In vitro confirmation showed three CMV-associated chains to be CMV antigen specific.

PCR primers comprised 60 Vbeta and 13 Jbeta primers. Repertoires were generated with immunoSEQ multiplex PCR, while TCRdb's copy carries only in-frame clones and drops some. The sample lists under 300,000 clones; 70% to 90% were seen once. This CDR3 region has 15 residues. The junction had 4 bases not matched to a gene; V was cut back by 5 bases and J by 2 bases. CDR1 and CDR2 (germline): SGHNT, YYREEE (reference sequence). The chain joins TRBV5-4 to TRBJ1-3; 10 bases agree with TRBD1. Material for sequencing was PBMCs. This TCR was recovered from a woman aged 35 to 49 in good health and CMV-seropositive. The DNA of the CDR3 is TGTGCCAGCAGTCGGGACAGGGGAACTGGAAACACCATATATTTT. It specifies CASSRDRGTGNTIYF. The variable domain in full, with the rest retrieved from reference TRBV5-4 and TRBJ1-3, is ETGVTQSPTHLIKTRGQQVTLRCSSQSGHNTVSWYQQALGQGPQFIFQYYREEENGRGNFPPRFSGLQFPNYSSELNVNALELDDSALYLCASSRDRGTGNTIYFGEGSWLTVV.